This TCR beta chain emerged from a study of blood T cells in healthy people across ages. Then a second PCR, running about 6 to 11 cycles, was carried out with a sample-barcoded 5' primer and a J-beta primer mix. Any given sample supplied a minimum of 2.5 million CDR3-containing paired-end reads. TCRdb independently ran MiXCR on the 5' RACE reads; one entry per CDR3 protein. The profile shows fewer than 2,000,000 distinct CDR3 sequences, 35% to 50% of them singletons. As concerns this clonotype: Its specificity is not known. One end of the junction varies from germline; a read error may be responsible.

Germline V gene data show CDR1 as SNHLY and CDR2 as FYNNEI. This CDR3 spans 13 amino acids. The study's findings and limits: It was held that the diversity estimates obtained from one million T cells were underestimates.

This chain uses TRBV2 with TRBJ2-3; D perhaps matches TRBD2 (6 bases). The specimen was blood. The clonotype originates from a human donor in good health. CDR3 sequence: CASIGGITDTQYF. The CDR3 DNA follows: TGTGCAAGCATAGGCGGGATCACAGATACGCAGTATTTT.